This T cell receptor beta chain stems from a study of blood T cell repertoires in COVID-19. Study-wide background: T cells, B-cell-depleted T cells, or PBMCs supplied cDNA or gDNA.

CDR1 is MDHEN, CDR2 SYDVKM, per germline. The CDR3 has 13 amino acids. After removal of 7 bases from V and 5 bases from J, the junction contained 7 bases not matched to a gene. Produced via immunoSEQ multiplex PCR; TCRdb's table is partial and in-frame only. The repertoire holds about 140,000 clones, with around 82% as singletons. J is TRBJ2-7 and V is TRBV28; 8 bases fit TRBD2. The TCR sequence derives from a man in his fifties or sixties with acute or convalescent COVID-19. The specimen was peripheral blood. CDR3 nucleotide sequence: TGTGCCAGCATCCGGGGGGGGCGCAACGAGCAGTACTTC. Amino acid sequence: CASIRGGRNEQYF.